The sequence of this T cell receptor beta chain was determined in a study of T cell repertoires in cytomegalovirus infection. Trimming shortened V by 2 bases and J by 5 bases, and 10 bases separated the two germline ends. Germline lookup yields CDR1 SGHVS and CDR2 FNYEAQ. The CDR3 totals 13 residues. TCRdb reprocessed the reads via MiXCR and lists one record per CDR3 protein. The data show tens of thousands of distinct CDR3 sequences, more than 15% seen once. With regard to this clonotype: What it recognizes is unknown.

The sequence was collected from a human donor in good health (CMV status not recorded). Some clones in this sample may be carry-over from other donors' samples. This material consisted of CD8+ T cells from cultured PBMCs, taken from culture after CMV antigen stimulation. The rearrangement joins TRBV7-6 to TRBJ2-7; D tentatively reads TRBD1 or TRBD2 (6 bases each). CDR3 in DNA: TGTGCCAGCAGCTTAAGGGGGGCCCACGAGCAGTACTTC. Residues: CASSLRGAHEQYF.